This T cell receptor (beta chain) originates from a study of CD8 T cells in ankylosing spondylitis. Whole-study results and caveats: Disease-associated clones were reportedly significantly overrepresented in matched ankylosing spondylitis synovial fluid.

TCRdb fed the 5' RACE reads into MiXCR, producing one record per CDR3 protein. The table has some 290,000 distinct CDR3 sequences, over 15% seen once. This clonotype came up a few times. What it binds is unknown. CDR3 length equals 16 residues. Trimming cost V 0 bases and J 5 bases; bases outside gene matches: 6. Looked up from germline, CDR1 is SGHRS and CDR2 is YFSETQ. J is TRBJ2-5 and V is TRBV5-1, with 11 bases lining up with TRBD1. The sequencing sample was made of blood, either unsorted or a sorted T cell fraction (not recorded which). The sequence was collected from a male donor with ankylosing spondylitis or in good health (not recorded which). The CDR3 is CASSLAGTGGKETQYF. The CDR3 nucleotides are TGCGCCAGCAGCTTGGCCGGGACAGGGGGAAAGGAGACCCAGTACTTC.